These 8 T cell receptor beta chains share one sample of origin, sequenced in a study of blood T cell repertoires in COVID-19. The repertoire was sequenced with immunoSEQ multiplex PCR; TCRdb's copy has only in-frame clones and lacks some. The table includes around 300,000 clones, 88% detected once. What was sequenced was peripheral blood. The source is a woman in her 30s with COVID-19, enrolled during active disease.

The V call is TRBV7-5, the J call TRBJ2-3; the table's D gene call, TRBD2, was not cross checked with the DNA. TRBV7-5 is classified as a pseudogene. This CDR3 comprises 15 residues. DNA for the CDR3: TGTGCCAGAAGTTTTCCACGGACTAGCTTAGATACGCAGTATTTT. Amino acid sequence: CARSFPRTSLDTQYF.

The chain combines TRBV10-3 with TRBJ2-5; TRBD2 matches at 12 bases. V lost 6 bases and J lost 0; bases outside the gene matches: 14. This CDR3 contains 19 residues. Germline-derived CDR1 and CDR2 are ENHRY and SYGVKD. Here the CDR3 reads CAISSTSGGRSRYQETQYF. The CDR3 DNA is TGTGCCATCAGCTCGACTAGCGGGGGCCGATCTCGGTACCAAGAGACCCAGTACTTC.

This clone was observed a handful of times. Other DNA sequences in this specimen translate into the identical CDR3. This chain links TRBV6-5 with TRBJ1-1; a possible D gene is TRBD1 (5 bases). The CDR3 contains 12 residues. Germline-derived CDR1 and CDR2 are MNHEY and SVGAGI. V gave up 6 bases and J gave up 5 bases, with 10 bases separating them. The DNA for the CDR3 is TGTGCCAGCAGGCACCGGGGGACTGAAGCTTTCTTT. As protein: CASRHRGTEAFF.

V and J are TRBV6-5 and TRBJ1-2; the D is unclear. V was pared by 8 bases and J by 5 bases, with 15 bases between. The CDR3 runs 13 residues. Germline-derived CDR1 and CDR2 are MNHEY and SVGAGI. The CDR3 DNA is TGTGCCAGCTGGGCGCCCTCCCTATATGGCTACACCTTC. Amino acid sequence: CASWAPSLYGYTF.

The chain carries TRBV11-2 and TRBJ2-5; 7 bases agree with TRBD2. The V gene's germline CDR1 is SGHAT and CDR2 FQNNGV. Trimming removed 5 bases from V and 5 bases from J; junction bases left unmatched: 5. This CDR3 comprises 13 residues. The CDR3 loop is CASSTRTRETQYF. CDR3 sequence (DNA): TGTGCCAGCAGCACCCGGACTAGGGAGACCCAGTACTTC.

The chain couples TRBV27 to TRBJ2-7; tentative D call: TRBD1 (6 bases). Deletions cut 8 bases from V and 3 bases from J, with 20 bases between. Germline assignment: CDR1 MNHEY and CDR2 SMNVEV (reference sequence). This CDR3 region has 15 residues. CDR3 region: CASRQARGIHYEQYV. The CDR3 DNA follows: TGTGCCAGCCGTCAGGCCAGGGGAATCCACTACGAGCAGTACGTC.

The chain has TRBV6-5 and TRBJ1-6; D uncertain. Germline values: CDR1 MNHEY, CDR2 SVGAGI. V gave up 0 bases and J gave up 3 bases, with 9 bases separating them. The CDR3 contains 16 residues. For the CDR3, the DNA is TGTGCCAGCAGTTACTCGCCCCCGGTCTATAATTCACCCCTCCACTTT. As protein: CASSYSPPVYNSPLHF.

V and J are TRBV7-2 and TRBJ2-5, with D unclear. The germline V gene has CDR1 SGHTA and CDR2 FQGNSA. V shed 1 base and J shed 5 bases, with 17 bases lying between them. This CDR3 has 16 residues. CDR3 bases: TGTGCCAGCAGCTTAGATTCCTTATCGATCCGGGAGACCCAGTACTTC. This translates into CASSLDSLSIRETQYF. The variable domain in full, with the rest retrieved from reference TRBV7-2 and TRBJ2-5, is GAGVSQSPSNKVTEKGKDVELRCDPISGHTALYWYRQSLGQGLEFLIYFQGNSAPDKSGLPSDRFSAERTGGSVSTLTIQRTQQEDSAVYLCASSLDSLSIRETQYFGPGTRLLVL.